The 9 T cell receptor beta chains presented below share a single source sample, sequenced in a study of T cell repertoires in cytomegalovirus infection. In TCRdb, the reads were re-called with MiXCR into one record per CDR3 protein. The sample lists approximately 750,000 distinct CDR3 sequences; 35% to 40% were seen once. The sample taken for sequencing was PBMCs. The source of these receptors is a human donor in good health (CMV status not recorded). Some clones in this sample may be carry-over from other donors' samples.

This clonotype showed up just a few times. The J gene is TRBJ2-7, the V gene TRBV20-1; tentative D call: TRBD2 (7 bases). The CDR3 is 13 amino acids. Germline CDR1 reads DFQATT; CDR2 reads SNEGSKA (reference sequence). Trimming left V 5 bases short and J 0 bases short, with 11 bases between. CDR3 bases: TGCAGTGCTCGCGCGGGGGCCTCCTACGAGCAGTACTTC. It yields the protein CSARAGASYEQYF.

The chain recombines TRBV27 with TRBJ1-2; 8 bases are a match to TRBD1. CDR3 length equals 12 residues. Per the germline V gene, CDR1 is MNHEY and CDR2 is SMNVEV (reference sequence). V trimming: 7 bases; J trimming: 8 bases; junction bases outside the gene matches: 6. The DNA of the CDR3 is TGTGCCAGCAATTCCGGGACAGGCGGCTACACCTTC. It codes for CASNSGTGGYTF.

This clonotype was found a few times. The CDR3 nucleotides are TGTGCCAGCAGATCCGGGACTACCAACACAGATACGCAGTATTTT. This codes for CASRSGTTNTDTQYF. The V gene is TRBV12-3 or TRBV12-4, the J gene TRBJ2-3; 7 bases align to TRBD2. The CDR3 covers 15 residues. V lost 6 bases, J lost 2 bases, and 8 bases stayed unmatched.

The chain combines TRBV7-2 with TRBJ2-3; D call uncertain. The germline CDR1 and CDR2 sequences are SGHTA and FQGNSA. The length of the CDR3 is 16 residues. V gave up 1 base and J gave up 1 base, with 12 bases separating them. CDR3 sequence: CASSLGFSCGTDTQYF. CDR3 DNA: TGTGCCAGCAGCTTAGGATTTAGTTGTGGCACAGATACGCAGTATTTT.

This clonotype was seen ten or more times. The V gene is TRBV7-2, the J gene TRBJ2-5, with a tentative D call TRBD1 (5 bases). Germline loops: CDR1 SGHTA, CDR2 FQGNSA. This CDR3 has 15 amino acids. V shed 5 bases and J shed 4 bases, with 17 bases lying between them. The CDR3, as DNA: TGTGCCAGCAGCGCACCAGACAGATTCGCAGAGACCCAGTACTTC. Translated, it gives CASSAPDRFAETQYF. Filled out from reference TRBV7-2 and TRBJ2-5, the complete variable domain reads GAGVSQSPSNKVTEKGKDVELRCDPISGHTALYWYRQSLGQGLEFLIYFQGNSAPDKSGLPSDRFSAERTGGSVSTLTIQRTQQEDSAVYLCASSAPDRFAETQYFGPGTRLLVL.

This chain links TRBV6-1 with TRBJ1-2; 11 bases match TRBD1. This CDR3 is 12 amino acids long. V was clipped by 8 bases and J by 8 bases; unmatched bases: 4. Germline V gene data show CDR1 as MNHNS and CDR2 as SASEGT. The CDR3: CASGQGAVGYTF. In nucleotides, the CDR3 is TGTGCCAGCGGACAGGGGGCAGTCGGCTACACCTTC.

The CDR3: CASSRALYEQYF. The DNA of the CDR3 is TGTGCCAGCAGCCGAGCCCTTTACGAGCAGTACTTC. The genes are TRBV7-2 and TRBJ2-7; D is ambiguous. Trimming took off 5 bases at V and 4 bases at J, with 9 bases between the two ends. This CDR3 contains 12 residues. The V gene's germline CDR1 is SGHTA and CDR2 FQGNSA. Complete variable domain (other parts from reference TRBV7-2 and TRBJ2-7): GAGVSQSPSNKVTEKGKDVELRCDPISGHTALYWYRQSLGQGLEFLIYFQGNSAPDKSGLPSDRFSAERTGGSVSTLTIQRTQQEDSAVYLCASSRALYEQYFGPGTRLTVT.

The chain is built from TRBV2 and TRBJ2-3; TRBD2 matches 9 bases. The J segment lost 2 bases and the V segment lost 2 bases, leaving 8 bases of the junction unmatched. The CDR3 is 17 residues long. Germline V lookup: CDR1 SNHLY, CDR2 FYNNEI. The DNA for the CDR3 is TGTGCCAGCAGTGAAAGAGGTCTAGCGGGAATCACAGATACGCAGTATTTT. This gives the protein CASSERGLAGITDTQYF.

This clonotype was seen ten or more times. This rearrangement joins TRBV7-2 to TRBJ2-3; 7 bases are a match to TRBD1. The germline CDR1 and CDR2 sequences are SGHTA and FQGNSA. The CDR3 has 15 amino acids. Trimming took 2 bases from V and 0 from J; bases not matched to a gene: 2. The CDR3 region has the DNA TGTGCCAGCAGCTTACTGACAGGGAGCACAGATACGCAGTATTTT. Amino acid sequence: CASSLLTGSTDTQYF.